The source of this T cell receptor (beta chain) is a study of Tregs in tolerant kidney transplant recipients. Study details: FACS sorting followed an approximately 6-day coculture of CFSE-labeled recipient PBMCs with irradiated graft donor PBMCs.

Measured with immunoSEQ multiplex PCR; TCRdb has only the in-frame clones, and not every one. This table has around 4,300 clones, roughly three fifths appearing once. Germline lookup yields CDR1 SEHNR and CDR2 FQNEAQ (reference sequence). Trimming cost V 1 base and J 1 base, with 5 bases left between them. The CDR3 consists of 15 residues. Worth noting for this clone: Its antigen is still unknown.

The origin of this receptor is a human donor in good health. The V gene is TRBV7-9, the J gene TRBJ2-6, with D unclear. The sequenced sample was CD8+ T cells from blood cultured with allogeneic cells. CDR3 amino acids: CASSLGLSGANVLTF. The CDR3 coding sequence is TGTGCCAGCAGCTTAGGATTATCTGGGGCCAACGTCCTGACTTTC.